The present T cell receptor (beta chain) was sequenced within a study of cytomegalovirus exposure and HLA in healthy donors. Trimming pared 5 bases from V and 2 bases from J, leaving 18 bases between. Germline V gives CDR1 LNHDA, CDR2 SQIVND (reference sequence). The CDR3 runs to 16 residues. 60 Vbeta and 13 Jbeta primers were used in PCR. Clones were sequenced by immunoSEQ multiplex PCR, and TCRdb holds only the in-frame ones, with some missing. Of around 160,000 clones listed, roughly 79% were seen once; the top ten hold roughly 1%. Points on this clone: Its antigen is not known.

Study conclusions and caveats: Donors belonging to an Asian-associated ancestry cluster reportedly showed fewer N-insertions in productive TCRs than the approximately 680-donor mean, according to what a later analysis found.

The TCR comes from a woman aged 35 to 49 in good health and CMV-seronegative. The chain joins TRBV19 to TRBJ1-2; D ambiguous. The source material was PBMCs. CDR3 in DNA: TGTGCCAGTAGTCTGAGCGGGAATGGAGCAAACTATGGCTACACCTTC. As protein: CASSLSGNGANYGYTF. Variable domain in full (rest from reference TRBV19 and TRBJ1-2): DGGITQSPKYLFRKEGQNVTLSCEQNLNHDAMYWYRQDPGQGLRLIYYSQIVNDFQKGDIAEGYSVSREKKESFPLTVTSAQKNPTAFYLCASSLSGNGANYGYTFGSGTRLTVV.